Listed below are T cell receptor beta chains from one sample, sequenced in a study of blood T cells in healthy people across ages. TCRdb re-called the 5' RACE reads through MiXCR, storing one row per CDR3 protein. The sample holds about 750,000 distinct CDR3 sequences, about 48% seen once. The sequencing sample was made of blood. Receptor source: a man older than 75 in good health. Each CDR3 is given with its conserved first and last residue. The D gene is left open where the match is weak. Clone size appears in some rows only: once, few, many, or a class for an expanded clone.

>TRBD1|NA|TRBV12-3/TRBV12-4|TRBJ2-7
TGTGCCAGCAGTTACCAGACAGGGCTCCCCTACGAGCAGTACTTC
CASSYQTGLPYEQYF
>NA|NA|TRBV7-3|TRBJ2-1
TGTGCCAGCAGCCCCGGCGGGACCCCGGCCTACAATGAGCAGTTCTTC
CASSPGGTPAYNEQFF
>NA|NA|TRBV13|TRBJ2-1
TGTGCCAGCAGCTTACTTGAGGGGGCTTGGAGGGCCGTGGGCAATGAGCAGTTCTTC
CASSLLEGAWRAVGNEQFF
>NA|NA|TRBV24-1|TRBJ2-3
TGTGCCACCAGTGATGGGAACGGAGATACGCAGTATTTT
CATSDGNGDTQYF
>TRBD2|NA|TRBV27|TRBJ2-1
TGTGCCAGCAGTTCTAGCGGGGGACTAGCGGGACCTTACAATGAGCAGTTCTTC
CASSSSGGLAGPYNEQFF
>NA|NA|TRBV5-1|TRBJ2-2
TGCGCCAGCAGTCTTGGCAGGGTAGACACCGGGGAGCTGTTTTTT
CASSLGRVDTGELFF
>NA|few|TRBV7-2|TRBJ1-6
TGTGCCAGCAGCTTAGGGGACGGGTACTCACCCCTCCACTTT
CASSLGDGYSPLHF
>TRBD1|few|TRBV29-1|TRBJ2-3
TGCAGCGTCGCCGGGACAGCAAACACAGGATACGCGTATTTT
CSVAGTANTGYAYF
>NA|NA|TRBV18|TRBJ2-7
TGTGCCAGCTCACAGATCACAAACTCCTACGAGCAGTACTTC
CASSQITNSYEQYF
>TRBD2|NA|TRBV20-1|TRBJ2-3
TGCAGTGCTACGTTACTAGCGGGAGGGCCGGGATACGCGTATTTT
CSATLLAGGPGYAYF
>NA|NA|TRBV2|TRBJ1-5
TGTGCCAGCAGTGAGGTAAACCATAGCAATCAGCCCCAGCATTTT
CASSEVNHSNQPQHF
>NA|NA|TRBV20-1|TRBJ1-1
TGCAGTGCTAGAGAGGGGAGCACTGAAGCTTTCTTT
CSAREGSTEAFF
>NA|NA|TRBV9|TRBJ2-1
TGTGCCAGCAGCGTAGATCTAGTTTACAATGAGCAGTTCTTC
CASSVDLVYNEQFF
>TRBD1|NA|TRBV7-8|TRBJ2-7
TGTGCCAGCAGCTTACTGGACAGGGACTCCTACGAGCAGTACTTC
CASSLLDRDSYEQYF
>NA|NA|TRBV20-1|TRBJ2-1
TGCAGTGCTAGAGCGAGCGGGCTTACTCACTCCTACAATGAGCAGTTCTTC
CSARASGLTHSYNEQFF
>NA|NA|TRBV29-1|TRBJ1-2
TGCAGCGCCGAGCGGACAGACGGCTACACCTTC
CSAERTDGYTF
>NA|many|TRBV10-3|TRBJ2-1
TGTGCCATCAGTGGGAACCCCGGGGATGAGCAGTTCTTC
CAISGNPGDEQFF
>NA|NA|TRBV25-1|TRBJ2-5
TGTGCCAGCAGTAATCCAGACCGCATCCAAGAGACCCAGTACTTC
CASSNPDRIQETQYF
>TRBD1|few|TRBV29-1|TRBJ2-5
TGCAGCGTTCCCACAGGGGGAGTCAAGTCGGGGACCCAGTACTTC
CSVPTGGVKSGTQYF
>TRBD1|few|TRBV12-3/TRBV12-4|TRBJ2-5
TGTGCCAGCAGTAAGGACAGGAGCCAAGAGACCCAGTACTTC
CASSKDRSQETQYF
>TRBD2|NA|TRBV20-1|TRBJ2-7
TGCAGTACTAGAGGGGGACTAGCGGGAGGTGTTTTGTACTTC
CSTRGGLAGGVLYF
>NA|NA|TRBV20-1|TRBJ1-5
TGCAGTGCTAGAAAAGGGAAGGAGCCCCAGCATTTT
CSARKGKEPQHF
>TRBD2|NA|TRBV11-2|TRBJ2-4
TGTGCCAGCAGCTTAGCCGGGCGCACAAGCGGGAGACAAAACATTCAGTACTTC
CASSLAGRTSGRQNIQYF
>NA|NA|TRBV6-2/TRBV6-3|TRBJ2-7
TGTGCCAGCAGTTACTCCCTCATCGGGGCCTACGAGCAGTACTTC
CASSYSLIGAYEQYF
>NA|NA|TRBV7-3|TRBJ2-3
TGTGCCAGCAGCTCACACGGTGAGGATACGCAGTATTTT
CASSSHGEDTQYF
>NA|few|TRBV5-1|TRBJ2-4
TGCGCCAGCAGCTTCCGGGGGTCGACAGGGTCTAAAGCCAAAAACATTCAGTACTTC
CASSFRGSTGSKAKNIQYF
>TRBD1|NA|TRBV12-3/TRBV12-4|TRBJ1-4
TGTGCCAGCAGTGCGGACAGGGGGTCAACTAATGAAAAACTGTTTTTT
CASSADRGSTNEKLFF
>NA|NA|TRBV10-1|TRBJ2-1
TGCGCCAGCAGTGATGGGGGGCTGCCCTACAATGAGCAGTTCTTC
CASSDGGLPYNEQFF
>NA|NA|TRBV2|TRBJ2-2
TGTGCCACCCCAAGCCGGACCGGGGAGCTGTTTTTT
CATPSRTGELFF
>TRBD2|NA|TRBV5-1|TRBJ2-5
TGCGCCAGCGGGCTAGCGGAAACCTACAATGAGCAGTACTTC
CASGLAETYNEQYF
>TRBD2|NA|TRBV20-1|TRBJ2-1
TGCAGTGCTAGAGACCCTTCTCAAGCTAGCGGGAGGTACAATGAGCAGTTCTTC
CSARDPSQASGRYNEQFF
>NA|few|TRBV10-3|TRBJ2-1
TGTGCCATCAGGAGCTCGAGTTCCCAGTTCTTC
CAIRSSSSQFF
>TRBD2|NA|TRBV10-3|TRBJ2-2
TGTGCCATCAGTCCCTTGACTAGCGGAGAAACCGGGGAGCTGTTTTTT
CAISPLTSGETGELFF
>NA|NA|TRBV11-2|TRBJ2-1
TGTGCCAGCAGCTCATTACAGGTATACAATGAGCAGTTCTTC
CASSSLQVYNEQFF
>TRBD1|few|TRBV29-1|TRBJ2-1
TGCAGCGTTTTCCCGGAGAGGGGGCTACCTTCCAATGAGCAGTTCTTC
CSVFPERGLPSNEQFF
>NA|NA|TRBV6-1|TRBJ2-7
TGTGCCGCCAGTCGGGGGCAGGGCGAAGGAAGCTACAATGAGCAGTACTTC
CAASRGQGEGSYNEQYF
>NA|NA|TRBV7-9|TRBJ2-4
TGTGCCAGCAGCTTAGTGGGGGGCCAGGAGCAGTACTTC
CASSLVGGQEQYF
>NA|NA|TRBV5-1|TRBJ2-3
TGCGCCAGCAGCTTAGGAATGGCGACAGCAATCACAGATACGCAGTATTTT
CASSLGMATAITDTQYF
>NA|NA|TRBV24-1|TRBJ2-7
TGTGCCACCAGTGATTCCCCGGGCTACGAGCAGTACTTC
CATSDSPGYEQYF
>TRBD2|NA|TRBV7-2|TRBJ2-4
TGTGCCAGCAGCTTAATAAGCGGGAGAGGAGCTAGGGACACTCAGTACTTC
CASSLISGRGARDTQYF
>NA|few|TRBV9|TRBJ1-2
TGTGCCAGCAGCGTAGACCCGGGGACCAGCTATGGCTACACCTTC
CASSVDPGTSYGYTF